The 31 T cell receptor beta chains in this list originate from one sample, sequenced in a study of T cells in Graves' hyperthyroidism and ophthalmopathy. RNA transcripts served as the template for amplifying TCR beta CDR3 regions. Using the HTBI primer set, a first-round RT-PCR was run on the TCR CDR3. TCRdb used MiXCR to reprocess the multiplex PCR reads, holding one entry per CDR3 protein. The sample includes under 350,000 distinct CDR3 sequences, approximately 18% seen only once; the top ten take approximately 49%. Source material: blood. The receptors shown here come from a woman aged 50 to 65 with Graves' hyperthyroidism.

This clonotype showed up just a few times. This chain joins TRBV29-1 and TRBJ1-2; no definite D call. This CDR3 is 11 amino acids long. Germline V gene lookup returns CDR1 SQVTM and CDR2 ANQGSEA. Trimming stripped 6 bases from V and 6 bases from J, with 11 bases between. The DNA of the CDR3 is TGCAGCGTCCGGAGGGTGGATGGCTACACCTTC. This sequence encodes CSVRRVDGYTF.

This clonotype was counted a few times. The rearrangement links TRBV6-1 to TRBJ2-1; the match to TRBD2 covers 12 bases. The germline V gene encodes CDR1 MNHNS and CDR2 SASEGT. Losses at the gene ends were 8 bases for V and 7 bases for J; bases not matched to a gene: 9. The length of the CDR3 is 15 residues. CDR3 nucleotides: TGTGCCAGCTGGGCTAGCGGGGGGGGGAAGAATGAGCAGTTCTTC. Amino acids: CASWASGGGKNEQFF.

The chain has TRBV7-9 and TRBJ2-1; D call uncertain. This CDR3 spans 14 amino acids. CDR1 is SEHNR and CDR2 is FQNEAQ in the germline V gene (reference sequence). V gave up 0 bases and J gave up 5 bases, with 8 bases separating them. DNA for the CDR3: TGTGCCAGCAGCTTAGCTGCTCCTGACAATGAGCAGTTCTTC. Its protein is CASSLAAPDNEQFF.

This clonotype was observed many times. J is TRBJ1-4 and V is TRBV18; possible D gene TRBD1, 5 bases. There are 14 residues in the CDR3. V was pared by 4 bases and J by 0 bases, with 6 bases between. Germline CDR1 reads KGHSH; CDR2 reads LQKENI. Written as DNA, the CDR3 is TGTGCCAGCTCACGGGACTCAACTAATGAAAAACTGTTTTTT. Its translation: CASSRDSTNEKLFF. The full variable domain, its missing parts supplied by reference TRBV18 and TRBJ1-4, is NAGVMQNPRHLVRRRGQEARLRCSPMKGHSHVYWYRQLPEEGLKFMVYLQKENIIDESGMPKERFSAEFPKEGPSILRIQQVVRGDSAAYFCASSRDSTNEKLFFGSGTQLSVL.

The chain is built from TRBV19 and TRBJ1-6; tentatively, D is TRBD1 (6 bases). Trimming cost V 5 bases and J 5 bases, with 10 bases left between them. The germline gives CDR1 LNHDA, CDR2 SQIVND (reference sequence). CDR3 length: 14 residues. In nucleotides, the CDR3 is TGTGCCAGTAGTGGGGCAGGGGATAATTCACCCCTCCACTTT. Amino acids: CASSGAGDNSPLHF.

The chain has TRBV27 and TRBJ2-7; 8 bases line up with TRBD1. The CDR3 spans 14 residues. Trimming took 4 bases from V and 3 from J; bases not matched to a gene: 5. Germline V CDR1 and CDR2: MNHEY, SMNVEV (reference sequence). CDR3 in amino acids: CASSSGTGGYEQYF. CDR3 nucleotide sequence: TGTGCCAGCAGTTCGGGGACAGGAGGCTACGAGCAGTACTTC.

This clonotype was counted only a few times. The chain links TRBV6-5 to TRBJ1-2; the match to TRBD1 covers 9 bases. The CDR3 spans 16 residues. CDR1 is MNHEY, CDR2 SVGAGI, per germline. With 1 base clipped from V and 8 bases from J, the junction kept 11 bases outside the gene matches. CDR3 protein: CASSYWPDRGIKGYTF. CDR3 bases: TGTGCCAGCAGTTACTGGCCGGACAGGGGAATTAAGGGCTACACCTTC.

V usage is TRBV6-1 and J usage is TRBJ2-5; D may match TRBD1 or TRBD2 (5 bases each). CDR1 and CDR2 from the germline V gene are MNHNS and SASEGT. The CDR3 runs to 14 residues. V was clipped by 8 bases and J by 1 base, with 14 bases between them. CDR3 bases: TGTGCCAGCGCCCCGGGACCGGGCCAAGAGACCCAGTACTTC. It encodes CASAPGPGQETQYF.

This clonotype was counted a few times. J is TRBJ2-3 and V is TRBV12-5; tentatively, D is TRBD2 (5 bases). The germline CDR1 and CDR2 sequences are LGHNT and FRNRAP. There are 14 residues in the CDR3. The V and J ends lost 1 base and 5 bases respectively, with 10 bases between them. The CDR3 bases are TGTGCTAGTGGTTTGGGGCGAGAGGGAGATACGCAGTATTTT. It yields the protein CASGLGREGDTQYF.

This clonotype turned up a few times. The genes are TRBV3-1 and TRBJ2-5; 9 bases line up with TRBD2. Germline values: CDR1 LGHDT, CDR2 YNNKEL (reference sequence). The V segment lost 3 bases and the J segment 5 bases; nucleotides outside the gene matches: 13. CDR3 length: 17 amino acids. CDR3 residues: CASSHQVQAGGSETQYF. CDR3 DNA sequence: TGTGCCAGCAGCCACCAAGTTCAAGCGGGAGGAAGTGAGACCCAGTACTTC.

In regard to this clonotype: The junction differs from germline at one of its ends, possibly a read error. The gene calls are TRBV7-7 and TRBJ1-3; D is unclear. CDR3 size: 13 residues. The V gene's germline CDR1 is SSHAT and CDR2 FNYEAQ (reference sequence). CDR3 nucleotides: TGTGCTAGCAGCGAGGGAGCTGGAAACACCATATATTTT. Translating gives CASSEGAGNTIYF. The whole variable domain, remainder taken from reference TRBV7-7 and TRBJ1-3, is GAGVSQSPRYKVTKRGQDVTLRCDPISSHATLYWYQQALGQGPEFLTYFNYEAQPDKSGLPSDRFSAERPEGSISTLTIQRTEQRDSAMYRCASSEGAGNTIYFGEGSWLTVV.

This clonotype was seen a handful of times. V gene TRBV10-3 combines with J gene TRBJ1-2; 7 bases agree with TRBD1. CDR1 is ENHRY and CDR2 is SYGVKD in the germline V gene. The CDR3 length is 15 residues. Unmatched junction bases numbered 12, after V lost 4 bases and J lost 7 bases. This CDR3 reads CAISVSTGYRIGYTF. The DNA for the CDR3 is TGTGCCATCAGTGTCTCGACAGGGTATAGGATTGGCTACACCTTC.

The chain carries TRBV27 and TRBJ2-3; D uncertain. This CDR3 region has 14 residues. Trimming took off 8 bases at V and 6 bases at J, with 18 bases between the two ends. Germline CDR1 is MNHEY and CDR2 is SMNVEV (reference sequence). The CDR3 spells CASGLIAEWDTQYF. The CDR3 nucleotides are TGTGCCAGCGGTCTAATAGCAGAGTGGGATACGCAGTATTTT.

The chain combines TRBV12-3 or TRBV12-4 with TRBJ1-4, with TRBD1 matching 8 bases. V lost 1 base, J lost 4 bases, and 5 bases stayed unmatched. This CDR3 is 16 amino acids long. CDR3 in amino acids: CASSLGGQAFNEKLFF. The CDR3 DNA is TGTGCCAGCAGTTTAGGGGGACAGGCATTTAATGAAAAACTGTTTTTT.

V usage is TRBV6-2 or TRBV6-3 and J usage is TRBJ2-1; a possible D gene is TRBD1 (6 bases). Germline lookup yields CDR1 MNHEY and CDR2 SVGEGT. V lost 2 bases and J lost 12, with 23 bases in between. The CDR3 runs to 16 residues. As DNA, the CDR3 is TGTGCCAGCAGTTACGATGTAACTGGGGGCCTCCCCGGGCAGTTCTTC. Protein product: CASSYDVTGGLPGQFF.

CDR3 in DNA: TGTGCCAGCAGCCCGGGCGGAGGTGGCAAAGATACGCAGTATTTT. It codes for CASSPGGGGKDTQYF. This sequence joins TRBV3-1 and TRBJ2-3, with D possibly matching TRBD2 (5 bases). The CDR3 consists of 15 residues. The germline V and J ends were trimmed by 4 bases and 5 bases, with 16 bases remaining between them. In germline, CDR1 is LGHDT, CDR2 YNNKEL (reference sequence).

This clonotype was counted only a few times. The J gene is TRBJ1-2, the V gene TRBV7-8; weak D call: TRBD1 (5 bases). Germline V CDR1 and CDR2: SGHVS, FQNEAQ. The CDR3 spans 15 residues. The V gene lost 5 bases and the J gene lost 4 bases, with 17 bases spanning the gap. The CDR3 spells CASSAGPGRVYGYTF. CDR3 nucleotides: TGTGCCAGCAGCGCGGGTCCCGGCAGGGTCTATGGCTACACCTTC.

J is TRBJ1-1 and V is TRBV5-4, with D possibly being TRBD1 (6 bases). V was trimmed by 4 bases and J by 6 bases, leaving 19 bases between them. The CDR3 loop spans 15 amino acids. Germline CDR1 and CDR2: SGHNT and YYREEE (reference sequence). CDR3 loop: CASSPGTERGSEAFF. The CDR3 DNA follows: TGTGCCAGCAGCCCGGGGACGGAAAGGGGGTCTGAAGCTTTCTTT.

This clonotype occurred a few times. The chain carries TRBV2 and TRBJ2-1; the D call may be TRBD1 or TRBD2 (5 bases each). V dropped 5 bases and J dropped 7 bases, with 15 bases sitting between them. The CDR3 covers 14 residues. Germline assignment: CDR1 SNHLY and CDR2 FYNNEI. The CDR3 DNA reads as TGTGCCAGCAGTTCCACGGGGCCTATGAATGAGCAGTTCTTC. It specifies CASSSTGPMNEQFF.

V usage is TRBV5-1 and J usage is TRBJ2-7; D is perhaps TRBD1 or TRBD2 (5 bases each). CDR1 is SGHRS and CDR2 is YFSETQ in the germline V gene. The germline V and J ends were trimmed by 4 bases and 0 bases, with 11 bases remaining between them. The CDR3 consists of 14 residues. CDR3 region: CASSPGRSSYEQYF. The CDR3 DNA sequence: TGCGCCAGCAGCCCGGGACGGAGCTCCTACGAGCAGTACTTC.

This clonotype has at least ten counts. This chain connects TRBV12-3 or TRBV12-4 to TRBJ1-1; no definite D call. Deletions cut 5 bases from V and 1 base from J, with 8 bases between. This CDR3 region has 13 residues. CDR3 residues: CASSIGRNTEAFF. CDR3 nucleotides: TGTGCCAGCAGTATCGGACGGAACACTGAAGCTTTCTTT.

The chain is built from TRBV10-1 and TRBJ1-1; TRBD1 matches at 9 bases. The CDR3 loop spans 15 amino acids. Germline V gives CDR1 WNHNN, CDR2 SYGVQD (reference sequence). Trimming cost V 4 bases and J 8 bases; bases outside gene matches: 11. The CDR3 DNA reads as TGCGCCAGCAGTGCCGGGACAGGGATTAGTTCGGAAGCTTTCTTT. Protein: CASSAGTGISSEAFF.

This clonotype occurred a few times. The CDR3 DNA reads TGTGCCAGCACGGAGGGGGTAACCGGGGCCAACGTCCTGACTTTC. It encodes CASTEGVTGANVLTF. This sequence joins TRBV2 and TRBJ2-6, with D tentatively TRBD1 or TRBD2 (6 bases each). CDR3 size: 15 residues. Germline loops: CDR1 SNHLY, CDR2 FYNNEI. With 7 bases removed from V and 4 bases from J, the gap between germline ends came to 14 bases.

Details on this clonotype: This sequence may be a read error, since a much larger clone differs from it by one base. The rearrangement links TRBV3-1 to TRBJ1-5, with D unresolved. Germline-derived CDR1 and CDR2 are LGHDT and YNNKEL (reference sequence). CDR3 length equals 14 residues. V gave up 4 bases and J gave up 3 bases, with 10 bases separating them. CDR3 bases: TGTGCCAGCAGCCCCGACGGAAACAATCAGCCCCAGCATTTT. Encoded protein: CASSPDGNNQPQHF.

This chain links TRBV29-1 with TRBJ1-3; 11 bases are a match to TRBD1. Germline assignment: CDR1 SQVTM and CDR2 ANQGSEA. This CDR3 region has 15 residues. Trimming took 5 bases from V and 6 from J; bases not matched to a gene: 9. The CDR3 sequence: CSVRTGTGGENTIYF. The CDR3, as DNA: TGCAGCGTTCGAACCGGGACAGGGGGTGAAAACACCATATATTTT.

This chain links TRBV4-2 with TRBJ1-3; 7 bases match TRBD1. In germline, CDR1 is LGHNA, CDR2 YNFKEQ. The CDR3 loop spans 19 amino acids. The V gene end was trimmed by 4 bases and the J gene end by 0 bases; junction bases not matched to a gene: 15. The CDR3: CASSPRDSILGLSGNTIYF. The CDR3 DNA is TGTGCCAGCAGCCCCCGGGACAGCATATTAGGGCTCTCTGGAAACACCATATATTTT.

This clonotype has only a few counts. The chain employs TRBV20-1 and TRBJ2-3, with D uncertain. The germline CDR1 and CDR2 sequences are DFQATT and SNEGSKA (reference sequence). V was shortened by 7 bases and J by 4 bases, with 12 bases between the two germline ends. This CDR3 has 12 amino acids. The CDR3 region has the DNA TGCAGTGTAAGGATACTGGCAGATACGCAGTATTTT. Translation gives CSVRILADTQYF.

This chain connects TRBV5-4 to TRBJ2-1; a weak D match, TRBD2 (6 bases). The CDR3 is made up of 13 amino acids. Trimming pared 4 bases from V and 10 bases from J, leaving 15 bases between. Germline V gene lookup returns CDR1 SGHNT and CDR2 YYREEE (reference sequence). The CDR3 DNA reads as TGTGCCAGCAGCACTTCGGGACTCCCGGAGCAGTTCTTC. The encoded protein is CASSTSGLPEQFF.

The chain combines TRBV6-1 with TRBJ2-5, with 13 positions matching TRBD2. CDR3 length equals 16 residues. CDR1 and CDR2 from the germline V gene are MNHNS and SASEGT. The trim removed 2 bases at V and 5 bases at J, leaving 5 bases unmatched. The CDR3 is CASSEWTSGSGETQYF. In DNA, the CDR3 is TGTGCCAGCAGTGAATGGACTAGCGGGAGCGGCGAGACCCAGTACTTC.

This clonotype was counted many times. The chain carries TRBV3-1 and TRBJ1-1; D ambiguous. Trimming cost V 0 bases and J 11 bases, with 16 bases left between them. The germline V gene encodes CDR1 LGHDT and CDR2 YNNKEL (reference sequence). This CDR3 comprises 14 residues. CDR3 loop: CASSQETPLGVAFF. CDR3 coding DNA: TGTGCCAGCAGCCAAGAAACCCCCCTGGGCGTGGCTTTCTTT.

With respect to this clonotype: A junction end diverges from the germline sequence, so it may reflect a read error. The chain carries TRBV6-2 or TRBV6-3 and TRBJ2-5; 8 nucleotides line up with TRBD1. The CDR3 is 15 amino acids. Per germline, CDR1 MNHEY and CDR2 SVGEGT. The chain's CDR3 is CASTPGQGAQETQCF. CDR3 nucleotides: TGTGCCAGCACTCCTGGGCAGGGGGCACAAGAGACCCAGTGCTTC.